At least ten counts were recorded for the clone carrying this T cell receptor (beta chain). As yet, its antigen is unknown. This entry belongs to a study of molecular identifiers for immune sequencing clone quantification. General study findings and limits: Clones above 20 RNA copies held over 99% of effector molecules, under 1% in naive cells.

TCRdb independently ran MiXCR on the PCR reads; one entry per CDR3 protein. The table lists more than 550,000 distinct CDR3 sequences, roughly 23% of them singletons. V lost 1 base and J lost 0, with 12 bases in between. The CDR3 totals 17 residues. Germline loops: CDR1 LGHNA, CDR2 YSLEER. J is TRBJ2-2 and V is TRBV4-3; D ambiguous. The TCR was taken from a human donor in good health. Some libraries in this study had Jurkat cell RNA spiked in. Material: naive CD8+ T cells from blood, with Jurkat cell RNA spiked in. The subset was: FACS-sorted CD8+CD4-CCR7+CD45RA+ naive T cells. This CDR3 is CASSQGAPSANTGELFF. CDR3 nucleotide sequence: TGCGCCAGCAGCCAAGGAGCCCCTTCAGCGAACACCGGGGAGCTGTTTTTT.